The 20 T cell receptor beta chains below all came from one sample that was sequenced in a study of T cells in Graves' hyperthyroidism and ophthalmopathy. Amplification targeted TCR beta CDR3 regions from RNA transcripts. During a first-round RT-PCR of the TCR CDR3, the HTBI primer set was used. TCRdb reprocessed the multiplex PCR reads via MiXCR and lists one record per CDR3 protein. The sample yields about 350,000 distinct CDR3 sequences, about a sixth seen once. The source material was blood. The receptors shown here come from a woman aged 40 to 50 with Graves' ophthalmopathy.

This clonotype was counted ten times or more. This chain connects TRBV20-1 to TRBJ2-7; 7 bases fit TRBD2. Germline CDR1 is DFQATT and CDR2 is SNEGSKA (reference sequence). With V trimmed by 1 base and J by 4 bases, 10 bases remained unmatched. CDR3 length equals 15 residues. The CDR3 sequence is CSARAAGASLYEQYF. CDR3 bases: TGCAGTGCTAGAGCGGCGGGAGCGTCCCTATACGAGCAGTACTTC.

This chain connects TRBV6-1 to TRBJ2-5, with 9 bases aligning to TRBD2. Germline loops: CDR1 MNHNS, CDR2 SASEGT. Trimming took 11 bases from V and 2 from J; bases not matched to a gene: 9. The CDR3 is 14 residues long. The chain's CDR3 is CAGGGLAGQETQYF. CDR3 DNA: TGTGCCGGCGGCGGCCTAGCGGGGCAAGAGACCCAGTACTTC.

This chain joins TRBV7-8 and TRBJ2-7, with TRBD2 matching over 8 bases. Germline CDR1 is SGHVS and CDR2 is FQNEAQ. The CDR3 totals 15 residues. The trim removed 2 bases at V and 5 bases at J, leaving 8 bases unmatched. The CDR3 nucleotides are TGTGCCAGCAGCTTACGAGCGGGAGATTCGGACGAGCAGTACTTC. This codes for CASSLRAGDSDEQYF.

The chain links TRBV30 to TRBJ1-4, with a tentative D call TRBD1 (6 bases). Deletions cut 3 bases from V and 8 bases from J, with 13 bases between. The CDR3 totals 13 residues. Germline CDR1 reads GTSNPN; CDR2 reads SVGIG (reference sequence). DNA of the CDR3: TGTGCCTGGAGGGGGGGCCGCCTCGAAAAACTGTTTTTT. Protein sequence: CAWRGGRLEKLFF.

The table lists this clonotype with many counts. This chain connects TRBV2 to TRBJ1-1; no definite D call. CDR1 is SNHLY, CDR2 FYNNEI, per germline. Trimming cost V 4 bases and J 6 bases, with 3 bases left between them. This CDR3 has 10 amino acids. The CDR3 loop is CASSGPEAFF. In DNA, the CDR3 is TGTGCCAGCAGTGGTCCTGAAGCTTTCTTT.

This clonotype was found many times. This CDR3 is CASSLGASGSYEQYF. CDR3 DNA: TGTGCCAGCAGCTTAGGGGCTAGCGGGAGTTACGAGCAGTACTTC. The gene calls are TRBV11-2 and TRBJ2-7, with TRBD2 matching over 10 bases. Germline V gene sequence: CDR1 SGHAT, CDR2 FQNNGV. The CDR3 loop spans 15 amino acids. After removal of 1 base from V and 4 bases from J, the junction contained 4 bases not matched to a gene. The whole variable domain, filled in from reference TRBV11-2 and TRBJ2-7, reads EAGVAQSPRYKIIEKRQSVAFWCNPISGHATLYWYQQILGQGPKLLIQFQNNGVVDDSQLPKDRFSAERLKGVDSTLKIQPAKLEDSAVYLCASSLGASGSYEQYFGPGTRLTVT.

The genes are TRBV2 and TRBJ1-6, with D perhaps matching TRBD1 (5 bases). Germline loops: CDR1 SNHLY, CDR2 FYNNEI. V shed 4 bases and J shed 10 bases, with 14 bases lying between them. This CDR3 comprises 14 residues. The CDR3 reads CASSVGRERSPLHF. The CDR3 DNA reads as TGTGCCAGCAGTGTGGGCAGGGAGAGATCACCCCTCCACTTT.

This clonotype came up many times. The CDR3 coding sequence is TGCGCCAGCAGCTTGGATATCGTGGGGGAGCTGTTTTTT. It translates to CASSLDIVGELFF. This chain uses TRBV5-1 with TRBJ2-2; no clear D. Germline assignment: CDR1 SGHRS and CDR2 YFSETQ. The V end lost 0 bases, the J end lost 8 bases, and 8 bases lay between the germline ends. The CDR3 has 13 residues.

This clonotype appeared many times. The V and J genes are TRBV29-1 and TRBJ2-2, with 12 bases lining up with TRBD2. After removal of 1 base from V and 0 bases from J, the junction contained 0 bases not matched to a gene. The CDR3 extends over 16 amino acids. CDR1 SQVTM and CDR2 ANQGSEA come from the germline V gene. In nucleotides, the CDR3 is TGCAGCGTTGAAGGACTAGCGGGAGCGAACACCGGGGAGCTGTTTTTT. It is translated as CSVEGLAGANTGELFF.

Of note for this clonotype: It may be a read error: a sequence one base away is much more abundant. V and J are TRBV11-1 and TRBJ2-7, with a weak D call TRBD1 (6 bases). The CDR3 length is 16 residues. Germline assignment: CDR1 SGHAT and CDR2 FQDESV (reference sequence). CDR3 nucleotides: TGTGCCATCAGCCCGAGGGTACGGGACACCTCCTACGAGCAGTACTTC. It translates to CAISPRVRDTSYEQYF.

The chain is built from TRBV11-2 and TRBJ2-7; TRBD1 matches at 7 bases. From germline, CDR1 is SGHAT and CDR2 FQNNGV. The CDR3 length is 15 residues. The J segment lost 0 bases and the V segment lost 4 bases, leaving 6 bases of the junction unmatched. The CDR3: CASSWTGRSSYEQYF. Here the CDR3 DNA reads TGTGCCAGCAGCTGGACAGGCCGGAGCTCCTACGAGCAGTACTTC.

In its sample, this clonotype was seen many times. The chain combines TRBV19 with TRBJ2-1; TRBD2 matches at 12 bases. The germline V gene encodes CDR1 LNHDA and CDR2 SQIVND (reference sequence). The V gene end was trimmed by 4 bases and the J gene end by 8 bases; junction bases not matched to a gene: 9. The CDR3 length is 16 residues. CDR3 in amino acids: CASSTFRLAGEDEQFF. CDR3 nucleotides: TGTGCCAGTAGTACTTTTCGACTAGCGGGAGAGGATGAGCAGTTCTTC.

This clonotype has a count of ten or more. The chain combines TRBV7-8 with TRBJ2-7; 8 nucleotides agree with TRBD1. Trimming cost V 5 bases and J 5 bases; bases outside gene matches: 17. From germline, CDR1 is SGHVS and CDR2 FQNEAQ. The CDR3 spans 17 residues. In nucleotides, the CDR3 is TGTGCCAGCAGCCCAAACCTGCGGCCAGGGGGCACTGACGAGCAGTACTTC. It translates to CASSPNLRPGGTDEQYF.

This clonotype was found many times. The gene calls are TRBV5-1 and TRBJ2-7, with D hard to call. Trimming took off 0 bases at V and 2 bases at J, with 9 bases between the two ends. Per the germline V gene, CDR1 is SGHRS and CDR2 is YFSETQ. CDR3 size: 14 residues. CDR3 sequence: CASSLGGSPYEQYF. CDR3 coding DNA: TGCGCCAGCAGCTTGGGGGGTTCCCCCTACGAGCAGTACTTC.

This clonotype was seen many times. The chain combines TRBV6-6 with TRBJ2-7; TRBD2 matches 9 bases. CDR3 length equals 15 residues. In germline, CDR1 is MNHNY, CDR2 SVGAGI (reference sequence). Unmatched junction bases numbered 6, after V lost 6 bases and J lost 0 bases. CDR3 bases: TGTGCCAGCAGGACGACTAGCGGAGGCTCCTACGAGCAGTACTTC. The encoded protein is CASRTTSGGSYEQYF.

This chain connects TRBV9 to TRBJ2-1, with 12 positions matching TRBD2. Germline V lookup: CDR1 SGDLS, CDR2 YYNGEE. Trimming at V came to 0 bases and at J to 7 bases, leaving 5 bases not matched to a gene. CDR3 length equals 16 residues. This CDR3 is CASSVGGTSGLNEQFF. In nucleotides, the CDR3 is TGTGCCAGCAGCGTAGGGGGGACTAGCGGGTTGAATGAGCAGTTCTTC.

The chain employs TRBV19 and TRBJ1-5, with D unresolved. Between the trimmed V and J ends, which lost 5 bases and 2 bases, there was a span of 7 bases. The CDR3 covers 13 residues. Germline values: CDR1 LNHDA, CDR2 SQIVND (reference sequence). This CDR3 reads CASSDTRNQPQHF. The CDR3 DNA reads TGTGCCAGTAGTGACACGCGCAATCAGCCCCAGCATTTT.

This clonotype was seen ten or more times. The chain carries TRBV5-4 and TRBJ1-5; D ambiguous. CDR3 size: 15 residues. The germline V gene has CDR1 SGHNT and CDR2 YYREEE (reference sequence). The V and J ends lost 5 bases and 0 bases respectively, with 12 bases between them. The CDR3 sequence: CASRRAGGSNQPQHF. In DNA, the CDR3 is TGTGCCAGCAGAAGGGCAGGTGGTAGCAATCAGCCCCAGCATTTT.

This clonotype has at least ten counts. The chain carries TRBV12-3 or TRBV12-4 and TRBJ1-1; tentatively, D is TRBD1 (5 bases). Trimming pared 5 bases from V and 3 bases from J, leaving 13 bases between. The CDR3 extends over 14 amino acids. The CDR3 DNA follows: TGTGCCAGCAGTGGAACTCTAGGGGACACTGAAGCTTTCTTT. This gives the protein CASSGTLGDTEAFF.

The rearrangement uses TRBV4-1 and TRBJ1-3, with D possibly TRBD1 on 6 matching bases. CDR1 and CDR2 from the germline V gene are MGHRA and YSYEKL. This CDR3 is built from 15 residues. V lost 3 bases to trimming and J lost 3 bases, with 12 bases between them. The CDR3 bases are TGCGCCAGCAGCCAGACGGGGGGCATTGGAAACACCATATATTTT. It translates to CASSQTGGIGNTIYF.